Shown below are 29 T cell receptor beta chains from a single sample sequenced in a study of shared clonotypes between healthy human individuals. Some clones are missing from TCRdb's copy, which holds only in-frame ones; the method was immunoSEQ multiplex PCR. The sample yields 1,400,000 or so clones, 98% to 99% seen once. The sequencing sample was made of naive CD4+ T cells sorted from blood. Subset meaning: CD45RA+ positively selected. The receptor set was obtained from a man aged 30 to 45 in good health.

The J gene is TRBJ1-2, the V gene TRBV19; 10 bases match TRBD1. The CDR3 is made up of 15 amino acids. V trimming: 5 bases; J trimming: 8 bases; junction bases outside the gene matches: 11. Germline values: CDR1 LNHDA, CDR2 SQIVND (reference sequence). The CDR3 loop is CASSGDDRGRHGYTF. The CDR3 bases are TGTGCCAGTAGTGGGGATGACAGGGGGCGTCACGGCTACACCTTC.

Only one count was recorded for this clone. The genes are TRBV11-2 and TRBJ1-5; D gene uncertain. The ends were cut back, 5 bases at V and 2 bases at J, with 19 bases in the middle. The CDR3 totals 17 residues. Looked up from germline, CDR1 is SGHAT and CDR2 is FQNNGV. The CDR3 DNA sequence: TGTGCCAGCAGCGCTACACCCAAGGGTTTTGGCAATCAGCCCCAGCATTTT. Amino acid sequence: CASSATPKGFGNQPQHF.

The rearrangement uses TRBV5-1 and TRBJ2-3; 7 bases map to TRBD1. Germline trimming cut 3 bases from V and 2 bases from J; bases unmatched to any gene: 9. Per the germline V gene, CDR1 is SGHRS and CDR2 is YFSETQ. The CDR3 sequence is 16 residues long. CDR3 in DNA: TGCGCCAGCAGCTCGGGGACAGTTGGCCTCACAGATACGCAGTATTTT. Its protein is CASSSGTVGLTDTQYF.

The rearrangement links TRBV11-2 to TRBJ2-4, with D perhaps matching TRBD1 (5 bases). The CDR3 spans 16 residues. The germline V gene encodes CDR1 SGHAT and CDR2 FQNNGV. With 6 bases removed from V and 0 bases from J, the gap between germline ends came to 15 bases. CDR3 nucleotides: TGTGCCAGCAGTTACACAGGATCCGCAGCCAAAAACATTCAGTACTTC. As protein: CASSYTGSAAKNIQYF.

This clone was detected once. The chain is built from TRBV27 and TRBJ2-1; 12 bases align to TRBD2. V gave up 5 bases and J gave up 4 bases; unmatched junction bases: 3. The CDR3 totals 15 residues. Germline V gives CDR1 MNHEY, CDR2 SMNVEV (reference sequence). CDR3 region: CASSLGLAGYNEQFF. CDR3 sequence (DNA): TGTGCCAGCAGTCTCGGACTAGCGGGGTACAATGAGCAGTTCTTC.

For the CDR3, the DNA is TGCGCCAGCAGCCAAGTGACTACAGGGGATCGAAGCAATCAGCCCCAGCATTTT. It specifies CASSQVTTGDRSNQPQHF. This rearrangement joins TRBV4-1 to TRBJ1-5; 7 bases fit TRBD1. Germline lookup yields CDR1 MGHRA and CDR2 YSYEKL. The J segment lost 1 base and the V segment lost 1 base, leaving 10 bases of the junction unmatched. The CDR3 is 18 amino acids.

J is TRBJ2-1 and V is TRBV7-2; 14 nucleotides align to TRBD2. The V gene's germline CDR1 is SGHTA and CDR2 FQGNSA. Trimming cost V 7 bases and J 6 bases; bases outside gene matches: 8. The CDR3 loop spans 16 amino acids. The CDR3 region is CASIQTSGRAFNEQFF. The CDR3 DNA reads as TGTGCCAGCATCCAGACTAGCGGGAGGGCCTTCAATGAGCAGTTCTTC.

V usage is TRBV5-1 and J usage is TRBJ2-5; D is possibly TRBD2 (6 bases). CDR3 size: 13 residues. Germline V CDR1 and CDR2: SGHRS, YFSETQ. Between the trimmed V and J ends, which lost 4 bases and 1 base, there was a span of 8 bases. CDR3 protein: CASSRDFQETQYF. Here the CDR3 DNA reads TGCGCCAGCAGCCGGGACTTCCAAGAGACCCAGTACTTC.

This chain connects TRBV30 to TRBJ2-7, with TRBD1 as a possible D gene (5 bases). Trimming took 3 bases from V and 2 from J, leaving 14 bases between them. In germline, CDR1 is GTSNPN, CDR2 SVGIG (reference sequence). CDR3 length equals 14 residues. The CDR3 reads CAWSILQVPYEQYF. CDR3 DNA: TGTGCCTGGAGCATCTTACAGGTACCCTACGAGCAGTACTTC.

The CDR3 here is CASSPRGRAPTSGANVLTF. The DNA of the CDR3 is TGTGCCAGCTCACCACGGGGAAGGGCCCCCACCTCTGGGGCCAACGTCCTGACTTTC. This chain connects TRBV18 to TRBJ2-6; D unresolved. V shed 1 base and J shed 0 bases, with 16 bases lying between them. Germline V gene sequence: CDR1 KGHSH, CDR2 LQKENI. The CDR3 is 19 residues long.

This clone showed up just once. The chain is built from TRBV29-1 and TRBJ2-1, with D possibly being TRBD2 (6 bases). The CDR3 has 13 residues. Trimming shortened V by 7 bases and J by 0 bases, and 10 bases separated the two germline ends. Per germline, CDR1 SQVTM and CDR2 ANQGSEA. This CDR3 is CSGGDSSYNEQFF. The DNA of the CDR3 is TGCAGCGGGGGGGATAGCTCCTACAATGAGCAGTTCTTC.

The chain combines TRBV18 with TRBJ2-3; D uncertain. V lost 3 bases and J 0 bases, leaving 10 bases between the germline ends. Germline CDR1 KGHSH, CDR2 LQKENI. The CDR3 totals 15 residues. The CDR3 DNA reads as TGTGCCAGCTCACCGGCTGGGATTAGCACAGATACGCAGTATTTT. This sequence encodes CASSPAGISTDTQYF.

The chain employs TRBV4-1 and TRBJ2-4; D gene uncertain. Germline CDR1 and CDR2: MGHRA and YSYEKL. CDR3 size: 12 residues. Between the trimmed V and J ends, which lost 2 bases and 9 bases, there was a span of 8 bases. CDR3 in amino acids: CASSQWPGIQYF. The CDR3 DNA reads TGCGCCAGCAGCCAATGGCCTGGCATTCAGTACTTC.

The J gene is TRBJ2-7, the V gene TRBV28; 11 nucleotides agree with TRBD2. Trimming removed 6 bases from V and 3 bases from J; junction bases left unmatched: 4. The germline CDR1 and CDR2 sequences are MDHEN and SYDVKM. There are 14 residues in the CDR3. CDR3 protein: CASSPGLAVYEQYF. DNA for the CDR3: TGTGCCAGCAGCCCGGGACTAGCGGTCTACGAGCAGTACTTC. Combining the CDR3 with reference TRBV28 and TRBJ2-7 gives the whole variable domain DVKVTQSSRYLVKRTGEKVFLECVQDMDHENMFWYRQDPGLGLRLIYFSYDVKMKEKGDIPEGYSVSREKKERFSLILESASTNQTSMYLCASSPGLAVYEQYFGPGTRLTVT.

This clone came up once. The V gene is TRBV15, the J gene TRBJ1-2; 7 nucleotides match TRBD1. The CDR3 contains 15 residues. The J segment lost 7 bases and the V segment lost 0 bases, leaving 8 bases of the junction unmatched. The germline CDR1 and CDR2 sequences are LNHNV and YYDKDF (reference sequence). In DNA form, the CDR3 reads TGTGCCACCAGCAGAGACCGCGGGGCAGGGGGTGGCTACACCTTC. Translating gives CATSRDRGAGGGYTF.

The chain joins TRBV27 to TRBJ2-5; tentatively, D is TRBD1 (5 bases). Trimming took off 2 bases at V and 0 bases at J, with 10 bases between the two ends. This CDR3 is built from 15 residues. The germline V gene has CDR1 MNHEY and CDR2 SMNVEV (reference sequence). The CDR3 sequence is CASSLRTTYQETQYF. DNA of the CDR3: TGTGCCAGCAGTTTAAGGACAACTTACCAAGAGACCCAGTACTTC.

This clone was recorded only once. This CDR3 reads CASSALRGSSNTGELFF. In DNA form, the CDR3 reads TGTGCCAGCTCAGCCCTCCGGGGCAGCTCGAACACCGGGGAGCTGTTTTTT. This chain joins TRBV18 and TRBJ2-2, with D perhaps given as TRBD1 or TRBD2 (5 bases each). The CDR3 runs 17 residues. Trimming cost V 5 bases and J 0 bases, with 16 bases left between them. Germline V CDR1 and CDR2: KGHSH, LQKENI.

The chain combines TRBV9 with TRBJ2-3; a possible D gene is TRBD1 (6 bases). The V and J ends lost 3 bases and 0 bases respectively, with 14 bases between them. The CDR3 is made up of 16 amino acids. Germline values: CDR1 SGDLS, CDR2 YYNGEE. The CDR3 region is CASSALGGTSTDTQYF. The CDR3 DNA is TGTGCCAGCAGCGCGCTAGGGGGTACAAGCACAGATACGCAGTATTTT.

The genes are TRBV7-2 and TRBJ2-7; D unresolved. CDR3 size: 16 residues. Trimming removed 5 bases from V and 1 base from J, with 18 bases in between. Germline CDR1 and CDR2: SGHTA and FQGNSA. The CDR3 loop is CASSHRDKFPSYEQYF. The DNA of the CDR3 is TGTGCCAGCAGCCATAGAGACAAATTTCCTTCCTACGAGCAGTACTTC.

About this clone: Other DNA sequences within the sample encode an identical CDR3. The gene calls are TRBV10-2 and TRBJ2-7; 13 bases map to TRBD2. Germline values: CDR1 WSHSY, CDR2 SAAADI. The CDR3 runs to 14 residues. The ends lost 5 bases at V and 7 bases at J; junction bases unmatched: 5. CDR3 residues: CASSRTSGSGEQYF. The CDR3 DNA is TGCGCCAGCAGTCGGACTAGCGGGAGCGGTGAGCAGTACTTC.

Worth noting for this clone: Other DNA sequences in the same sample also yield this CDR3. CDR3 loop: CASSSQGVNTEAFF. CDR3 sequence (DNA): TGCGCCAGCAGCTCGCAGGGGGTGAACACTGAAGCTTTCTTT. The J gene is TRBJ1-1, the V gene TRBV5-1; 7 bases line up with TRBD1. This CDR3 has 14 amino acids. CDR1 and CDR2 (germline): SGHRS, YFSETQ. V shed 3 bases and J 0 bases; nucleotides not matched to a gene: 2.

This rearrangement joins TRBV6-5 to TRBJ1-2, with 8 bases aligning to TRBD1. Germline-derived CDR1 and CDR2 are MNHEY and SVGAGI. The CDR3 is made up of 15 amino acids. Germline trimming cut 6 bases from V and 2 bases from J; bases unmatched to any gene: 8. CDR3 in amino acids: CASRIYRTGNYGYTF. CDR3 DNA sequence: TGTGCCAGCAGGATATACCGGACAGGGAACTATGGCTACACCTTC.

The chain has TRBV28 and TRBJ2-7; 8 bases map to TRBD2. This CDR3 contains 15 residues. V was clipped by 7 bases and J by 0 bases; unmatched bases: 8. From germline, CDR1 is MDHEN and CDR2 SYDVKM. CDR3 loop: CASTLTSESSYEQYF. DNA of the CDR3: TGTGCCAGCACCCTGACTAGCGAGAGCTCCTACGAGCAGTACTTC.

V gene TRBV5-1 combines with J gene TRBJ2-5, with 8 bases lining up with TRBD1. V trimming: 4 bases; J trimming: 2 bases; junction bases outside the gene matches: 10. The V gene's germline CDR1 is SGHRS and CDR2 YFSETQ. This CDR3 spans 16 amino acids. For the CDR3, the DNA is TGCGCCAGCAGCCAGGGGGCGGGCTTGAATCAAGAGACCCAGTACTTC. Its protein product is CASSQGAGLNQETQYF.

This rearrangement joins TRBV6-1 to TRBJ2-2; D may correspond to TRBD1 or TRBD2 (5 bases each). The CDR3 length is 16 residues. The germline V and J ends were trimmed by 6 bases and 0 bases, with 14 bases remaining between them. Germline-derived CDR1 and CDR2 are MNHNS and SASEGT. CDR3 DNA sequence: TGTGCCAGCAGAGAACCGGGACGTGCGAACACCGGGGAGCTGTTTTTT. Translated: CASREPGRANTGELFF.

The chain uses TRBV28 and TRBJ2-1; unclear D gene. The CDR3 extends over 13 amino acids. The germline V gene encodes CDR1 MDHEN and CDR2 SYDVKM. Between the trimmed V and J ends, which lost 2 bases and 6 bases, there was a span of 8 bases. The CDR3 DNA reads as TGTGCCAGCAGTTTAGGAAGGTCCAATGAGCAGTTCTTC. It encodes CASSLGRSNEQFF.

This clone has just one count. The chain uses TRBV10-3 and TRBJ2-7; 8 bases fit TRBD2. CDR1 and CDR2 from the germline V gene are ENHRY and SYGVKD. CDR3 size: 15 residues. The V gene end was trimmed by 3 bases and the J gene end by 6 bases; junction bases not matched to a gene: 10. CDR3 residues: CAISDLGAGDGEQYF. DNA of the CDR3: TGTGCCATCAGTGACCTTGGAGCGGGAGACGGCGAGCAGTACTTC.

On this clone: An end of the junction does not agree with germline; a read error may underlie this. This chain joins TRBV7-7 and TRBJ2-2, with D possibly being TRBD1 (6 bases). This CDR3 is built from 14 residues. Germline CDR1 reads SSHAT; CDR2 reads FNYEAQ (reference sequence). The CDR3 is CASSSKQGTGELFF. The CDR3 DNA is TGTGCTAGCAGCTCGAAACAGGGCACCGGGGAGCTGTTTTTT.

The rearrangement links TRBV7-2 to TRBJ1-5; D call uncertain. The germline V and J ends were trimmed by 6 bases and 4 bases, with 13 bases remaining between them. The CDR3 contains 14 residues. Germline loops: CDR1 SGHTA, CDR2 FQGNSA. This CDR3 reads CASSATGWNQPQHF. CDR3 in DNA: TGTGCCAGCAGTGCCACGGGTTGGAATCAGCCCCAGCATTTT.